This section outlines one TCR beta chain sequence together with its context. What it binds is not known. The data belong to a study of T cell repertoires in cytomegalovirus infection. Study information: Recently described HLA-C-restricted plus well-studied HLA-B-restricted CMV epitopes were used. From public TCR beta signatures came an indication of both CMV infection and matching HLA type. Study results and limitations: Using cumulative public TCR beta family frequency, the authors identified those who carried CMV together with the relevant HLA. Dominating the ex vivo response were TCR beta clonotypes that were CMV-specific and HLA-C-restricted.

The CDR3 sequence is 18 residues long. V lost 0 bases, J lost 1 base, and 18 bases lay in between. Germline V gene lookup returns CDR1 LNHNV and CDR2 YYDKDF (reference sequence). TCRdb reprocessed the reads via MiXCR and lists one record per CDR3 protein. The profile shows 700,000 to 950,000 distinct CDR3 sequences, less than 35% of them singletons. This receptor was taken from a human donor in good health (CMV status not recorded). Some clones in this sample may be carry-over from other donors' samples. The chain couples TRBV15 to TRBJ1-1, with a weak D call TRBD1 (5 bases). The source was cultured CD8+ T cells from PBMCs, collected from culture after CMV antigen stimulation. The CDR3 DNA sequence: TGTGCCACCAGCAGAGATCTGGACCCTTATGGGGCGAACACTGAAGCTTTCTTT. The encoded protein is CATSRDLDPYGANTEAFF.